This T cell receptor beta chain was recovered during a study of T cells after yellow fever vaccination (dated 2019 in TCRdb). Background for the entire study: The SMART-Seq v4 Ultra Low Input RNA kit was used to prepare libraries from fractions with low cell numbers. Bulk TCR alpha and beta repertoires were sequenced longitudinally to track T-cell clones before and after primary and booster YFV17D yellow fever vaccination. Two healthy male donors, one aged 18 to 30 and one aged 30 to 40 years, made up the cohort. Blood was collected at multiple timepoints before and after primary and secondary immunization, and bulk PBMC replicates and cell subsets were isolated. Overall study results and their limits: Because the study included only a couple of donors, the extent to which the findings can be generalized is limited. A small share of clonotypes was detected in both CD4 and CD8 compartments, with the overlap likely arising from convergent recombination. The secondary T-cell response was found to be weaker but faster than the primary response, with a peak reached on day 5 rather than on day 15. After the booster, most of the clones that had expanded following primary vaccination were detected again (roughly 96% of CD4 and roughly nine tenths of CD8), which suggests that memory was broadly maintained. Because abundant contaminating clonotypes from the bulk population could be contained in FACS-sorted repertoires, computational filtering was required.

According to the study, the label for this sample's treatment or condition signals: live attenuated yellow fever vaccine strain. At each blood-draw timepoint, two biological replicates of bulk PBMCs were obtained. PBMCs were isolated from peripheral blood using a standard Ficoll-Paque protocol. TriZol was used to extract RNA from bulk PBMCs, from CD4 and CD8 fractions, and from dextramer-positive and dextramer-negative fractions. TCR cDNA was synthesized by 5'RACE template switching, which introduced a universal primer site and unique molecular identifiers. cDNA synthesis was primed from both the TCR alpha and TCR beta constant segments. Library amplification used two PCR steps, and the second PCR step added sample barcodes and sequencing adapters. Sequencing of libraries was performed on Illumina HiSeq 2500 (2x100 bp) or NovaSeq (2x150 bp). The authors' analysis ran thus. MIGEC handled demultiplexing of reads and collapsing into UMI consensus sequences, while MiXCR performed V(D)J alignment. Vaccine-responding clonotypes were defined with edgeR using replicate PBMC samples, requiring FDR below 0.01 and a log2 fold change above 5 up to day 15. Each bulk clonotype was labeled CD4 or CD8 based on which sequenced repertoire, CD4 or CD8, contained the clonotype at higher abundance. TCRdb handled the public reads itself, with Q25 trimming in fastp and clone calling in MiXCR, and kept productive beta chains. For every CDR3 protein sequence, its rows merge into one entry that carries the most common genes and DNA. The authors' filters were not applied to this entry. The sample table records a few hundred thousand distinct CDR3 sequences; less than 9.5% of these occur just once. Of the sample, approximately 15% is held by the ten largest clones.

This clonotype has at least ten counts. The antigen it recognizes is unknown. No much larger clone exists at a distance of one base, and base qualities are not known. Trimming takes 5 bases from V and 1 base from J, and the germline ends sit 14 bases apart. Taken from cysteine to phenylalanine, the CDR3 has 14 residues. Only the CDR3 DNA stays, 42 bases, in frame from base 1. The germline V gene encodes CDR1 SQVTM and CDR2 ANQGSEA. The source material was PBMCs, sampled about 41 days after the first yellow fever vaccination. The receptor was isolated from a man between 18 and 29 years old who received the YFV17D yellow fever vaccine. Recombination connected TRBV29-1 to TRBJ1-1, with no reliable assignment of the D segment. The CDR3 reads as follows: CSVWSGPRNTEAFF. DNA sequence: TGCAGCGTTTGGAGCGGGCCCCGGAACACTGAAGCTTTCTTT.